This T cell receptor (beta chain) was profiled in a study of control samples from healthy donors and cancer patients. Sequencing was performed with immunoSEQ multiplex PCR; in TCRdb, only in-frame clones are kept and a portion is missing. The table includes 70,000 or so clones, 75% to 90% detected once. CDR3 size: 12 residues. Trimming took off 1 base at V and 8 bases at J, with 7 bases between the two ends. The germline V gene has CDR1 SGHVS and CDR2 FNYEAQ. The V and J genes are TRBV7-6 and TRBJ2-3, with a tentative D call TRBD1 (5 bases). The TCR sequence derives from a man in his forties or fifties in good health. Material for sequencing was blood. The CDR3 bases are TGTGCCAGCAGCTTAGAGGGGTTTACGCAGTATTTT. Amino acids: CASSLEGFTQYF.